This T cell receptor (beta chain) came from a study of siplizumab effects on memory and regulatory T cells (dated by TCRdb to about 2019). As for the study more broadly: The study examined how the anti-CD2 antibody siplizumab affects alloreactive T-cell subsets in allogeneic mixed lymphocyte reactions built from human PBMCs. Broad study findings and their caveats: Unstimulated naive T cells appeared to be more diverse than memory T cells, and naive cells seemed to make a substantial contribution to the alloresponse. Among mappable alloreactive CD4+ clones, the Treg-derived fraction averaged 68.8% with siplizumab versus roughly 30% in control reactions. About 80-96% of proliferating CD4+ or CD8+ clones could not be given a naive or memory phenotype. The suppressive function of proliferating Tregs from siplizumab cultures was not functionally confirmed. Because sequences below about 10^-5 frequency were poorly captured, only a minor fraction of alloreactive clones could be mapped to unstimulated subsets. Siplizumab significantly reduced the cumulative frequency of alloreactive sequences traceable to unstimulated CD4+ memory T cells.

Sorted unstimulated T cells and proliferating T cells recovered from mixed lymphocyte reactions were subjected to TCRbeta CDR3 sequencing. Fresh whole blood from approximately ten HLA-typed healthy donors was used to isolate PBMCs. The library relied on the immunoSEQ multiplex PCR assay. Some 1.1 x 10^5 TCR templates per sample were assayed on the deep sequencing platform. Genomic DNA extracted from sorted T cells was used for TCRbeta CDR3 sequencing. Processing in the source paper ran as follows. Clonal analysis of TCRbeta CDR3 data was done in the R programming language. Unstimulated samples were compared with post-reaction CFSE-low samples to define alloreactive CD4+ and CD8+ clones. By matching sequences to the repertoires of sorted unstimulated Treg and non-Treg cells, each alloreactive CD4+ clone was assigned a regulatory or non-regulatory origin. The table was pulled from immuneACCESS by TCRdb, which kept in-frame rearrangements only. Such tables lose some clones; where checked, under half of the loss comes from unresolved V genes, and the rest has no known cause. V, J and clone size derive from that table, while D and trimming were established from the DNA sequence. This sample comprises 70,000 to 100,000 clones, 80% to 95% of them detected only once. The ten largest clones take up about 6.7% of the sample.

Of note for this clone: This receptor's antigen is unknown. Base qualities are not recorded, but no much larger clone differs from it by a single base.

V is pruned by 0 bases and J by 6 bases, leaving 8 bases of the junction without a gene match. The CDR3 measures 16 amino acids from cysteine to phenylalanine. This entry keeps only the CDR3 DNA: 48 bases, framed from base 1. CDR1 and CDR2 are read off the germline V gene as LGHNA and YSLEER. Sequenced sample: CD8+ T cells sorted from blood. The sequence came from a human donor in good health. The rearranged segments are TRBV4-3 and TRBJ2-3; 8 middle bases align to TRBD1. The CDR3 here reads CASSQDSTGAPDTQYF. In nucleotides, the sequence is TGCGCCAGCAGCCAAGATTCGACAGGGGCCCCCGATACGCAGTATTTT.